This TCR beta chain was recovered during a study of blood T cell repertoires in COVID-19. Study-wide context: Samples representing acute and convalescent COVID-19 were sourced from the United States, Italy and Spain.

Data came from immunoSEQ multiplex PCR; TCRdb stores just in-frame clones and leaves some out. The sample has 250,000 to 300,000 clones, 88% seen once. Germline loops: CDR1 SGHNT, CDR2 YENEEA. This CDR3 has 13 amino acids. Trimming pared 5 bases from V and 1 base from J, leaving 9 bases between. Followed over time, Seattle patients had been enrolled while infection was active. The V gene is TRBV11-3, the J gene TRBJ2-7, with D maybe TRBD1 (5 bases). The clonotype originates from a woman in her 30s with COVID-19, enrolled during active disease. What was sequenced was peripheral blood. The CDR3 DNA sequence: TGTGCCAGCAGCAAGACAGATTCCTACGAGCAGTACTTC. Its translation is CASSKTDSYEQYF.